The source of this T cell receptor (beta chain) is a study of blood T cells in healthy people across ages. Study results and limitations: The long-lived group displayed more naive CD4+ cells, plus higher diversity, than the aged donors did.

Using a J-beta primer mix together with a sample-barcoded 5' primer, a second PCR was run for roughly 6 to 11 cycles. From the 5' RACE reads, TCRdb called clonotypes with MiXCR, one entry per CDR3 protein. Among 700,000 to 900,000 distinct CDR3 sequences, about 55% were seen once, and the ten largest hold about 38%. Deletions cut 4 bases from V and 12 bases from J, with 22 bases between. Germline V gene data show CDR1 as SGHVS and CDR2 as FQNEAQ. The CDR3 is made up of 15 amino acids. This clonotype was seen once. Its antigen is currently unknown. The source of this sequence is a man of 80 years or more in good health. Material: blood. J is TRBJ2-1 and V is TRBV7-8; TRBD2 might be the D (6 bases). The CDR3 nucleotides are TGTGCCAGCAGCTCAGGGCCGGGACTGGGGGGAGCGCAGTTCTTC. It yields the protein CASSSGPGLGGAQFF. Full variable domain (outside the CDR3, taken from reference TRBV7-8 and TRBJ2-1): GAGVSQSPRYKVAKRGQDVALRCDPISGHVSLFWYQQALGQGPEFLTYFQNEAQLDKSGLPSDRFFAERPEGSVSTLKIQRTQQEDSAVYLCASSSGPGLGGAQFFGPGTRLTVL.